This T cell receptor beta chain appears in the sequencing data of a study of cytomegalovirus exposure and HLA in healthy donors. The study, taken as a whole, reports: Presence/absence analyses assumed roughly uniform sequencing depth across donors. Confirmation was obtained in vitro that a few CMV-associated chains are specific for CMV antigens. When a later analysis compared HLA-associated TCR beta chains with equally common others, the HLA-associated chains turned out to be more clonally expanded and to have lower generation probabilities.

As concerns this clone: Antigen: not known.

This CDR3 has 12 residues. CDR1 is SNHLY and CDR2 is FYNNEI in the germline V gene. V lost 6 bases, J lost 8 bases, and 13 bases lay in between. The primer mix had 60 Vbeta and 13 Jbeta primers. Only in-frame clones appear in the TCRdb table, and some are missing; sequencing was by immunoSEQ multiplex PCR. The table lists about 160,000 clones, 87% of them singletons. The chain employs TRBV2 and TRBJ1-2; a possible D gene is TRBD1 (6 bases). The sequence derives from a woman between 25 and 40 years old in good health and CMV-seronegative. Input material: PBMCs. CDR3 sequence reads: CASRAGGRGYTF. CDR3 nucleotides: TGTGCCAGCAGAGCCGGGGGGCGAGGCTACACCTTC.